The rows below give T cell receptor beta chains drawn from one sample of a study of human T cells and chemical hapten exposure. TCRdb re-derived calls from the RACE reads in MiXCR, one entry per CDR3 protein. The table records over 65,000 distinct CDR3 sequences, 11% of them present only once. The source material was whole blood, sampled in connection with sensitization to the hapten diphenylcyclopropenone (DPC). All receptors derive from a woman aged 45 to 65 with alopecia areata. Some clones in this sample may be carry-over from other donors' samples. CDR3s include the opening cysteine and the closing phenylalanine or tryptophan. The D gene is left open where the match is weak.

TRBJ1-1 | . | TRBV29-1 | CSVGTAGSNTEAFF
TRBJ2-3 | . | TRBV6-6 | CASSFPAGLDTQYF
TRBJ1-1 | . | TRBV29-1 | CSVAAGTSEAFF
TRBJ1-1 | TRBD1 | TRBV20-1 | CSARATPGQGIMNTEAFF
TRBJ2-2 | . | TRBV5-6 | CASSLEGTGELFF
TRBJ2-7 | . | TRBV4-3 | CASSQELGPPYEQYF
TRBJ1-1 | . | TRBV13 | CASSFELGTEAFF
TRBJ1-6 | TRBD1 | TRBV10-2 | CASSRQGSRSPLHF
TRBJ1-6 | . | TRBV18 | CASSPRQSSYNSPLHF
TRBJ2-5 | TRBD2 | TRBV2 | CASSDERLAGRETQYF
TRBJ2-2 | . | TRBV5-1 | CASSLADRDTGELFF
TRBJ2-1 | . | TRBV20-1 | CSAPGRTDLGEQFF
TRBJ1-5 | . | TRBV2 | CASQREGGSNQPQHF
TRBJ2-2 | . | TRBV20-1 | CSARPGQNTGELFF
TRBJ2-2 | . | TRBV18 | CASSPPTDTGELFF
TRBJ1-1 | TRBD1 | TRBV18 | CASSLDRASEAFF
TRBJ1-1 | . | TRBV20-1 | CSARGFQGSNTEAFF
TRBJ1-1 | . | TRBV6-6 | CASSYSEGNTEAFF
TRBJ1-5 | . | TRBV4-1 | CASSQDLGRVGPQHF
TRBJ1-4 | . | TRBV12-3/TRBV12-4 | CASSPGRAGNEKLFF
TRBJ1-2 | TRBD1 | TRBV10-3 | CAISAGTARGGYTF
TRBJ2-1 | . | TRBV10-2 | CASSESGSGYNEQFF
TRBJ1-3 | . | TRBV6-5 | CASSYVADGWIGNTIYF
TRBJ2-2 | TRBD1 | TRBV7-6 | CASSLWGTGDTGELFF
TRBJ2-1 | TRBD2 | TRBV4-3 | CASSQGLAGGPYNSYNEQFF
TRBJ1-1 | TRBD1 | TRBV7-2 | CASSLAAVWGQGNTEAFF
TRBJ1-2 | TRBD1 | TRBV27 | CASSWNRGMGYGYTF
TRBJ1-5 | . | TRBV19 | CASSKDRGASNQPQHF
TRBJ1-1 | TRBD1 | TRBV11-3 | CASSMTTGVTEAFF
TRBJ2-7 | . | TRBV20-1 | CSASEVYEQYF
TRBJ2-1 | TRBD2 | TRBV20-1 | CSAEAGTSGGDEQFF
TRBJ2-7 | . | TRBV29-1 | CSVVQVYEQYF
TRBJ2-3 | TRBD2 | TRBV4-3 | CASSQLAGGTDTQYF
TRBJ1-2 | . | TRBV7-2 | CASSPHLTVPYGYTF
TRBJ2-1 | TRBD2 | TRBV12-3/TRBV12-4 | CASSLWGLAGEGSYNEQFF
TRBJ2-7 | . | TRBV28 | CASSLAATTYEQYF
TRBJ2-4 | . | TRBV7-9 | CASSSTNQGAKNIQYF
TRBJ2-3 | . | TRBV4-3 | CASSQELTDTQYF
TRBJ2-3 | TRBD2 | TRBV7-6 | CASSLTGGPTDTQYF
TRBJ1-4 | . | TRBV14 | CASSQPTGNNEKLFF
TRBJ1-1 | TRBD1 | TRBV29-1 | CSVSRGTGGNTEAFF
TRBJ2-1 | . | TRBV3-1 | CASSQDKGVMNNEQFF
TRBJ2-3 | TRBD1 | TRBV19 | CASSDRGDGTDTQYF
TRBJ2-1 | . | TRBV28 | CASAEYEQFF
TRBJ1-1 | TRBD1 | TRBV5-6 | CASSLRDSRNTEAFF
TRBJ2-6 | TRBD1 | TRBV3-1 | CASRLQGAGANVLTF
TRBJ2-1 | TRBD1 | TRBV27 | CASSRRTGGSGNEQFF
TRBJ2-3 | . | TRBV28 | CASSSPGTDTQYF
TRBJ2-2 | TRBD2 | TRBV12-3/TRBV12-4 | CASRTGLAGDYTGELFF
TRBJ2-7 | TRBD1 | TRBV27 | CASSLEGTGLYEQYF
TRBJ2-3 | TRBD1 | TRBV7-9 | CASSSPRQGPHTDTQYF
TRBJ2-3 | . | TRBV29-1 | CSVGRDRGTDTQYF
TRBJ1-5 | . | TRBV12-3/TRBV12-4 | CASSLDGYQPQHF
TRBJ2-7 | . | TRBV5-4 | CASSLEASSYEQYF
TRBJ2-7 | TRBD2 | TRBV9 | CASSVSLAGSYEQYF
TRBJ2-2 | . | TRBV5-1 | CASSLDGDTGELFF
TRBJ2-7 | TRBD1 | TRBV7-2 | CASSLGTGDSYEQYF
TRBJ1-1 | . | TRBV12-3/TRBV12-4 | CAGKDRLNTEAFF
TRBJ1-6 | . | TRBV5-6 | CASNRVNNSPLHF
TRBJ2-7 | TRBD1 | TRBV2 | CASSPQGARGTYEQYF